This T cell receptor (beta chain) was recovered during a study of shared T cell receptors in the human thymus. This clone showed up just once. The CDR3 is 21 amino acids. V gave up 0 bases and J gave up 1 base; unmatched junction bases: 13. Germline values: CDR1 LNHDA, CDR2 SQIVND (reference sequence). Repertoires were generated with immunoSEQ multiplex PCR, while TCRdb's copy carries only in-frame clones and drops some. The table lists 700,000 to 750,000 clones, over 75% of them singletons. These records were also assigned to another study, of human thymus T cells. That paper notes: Donor material was obtained from healthy Finnish infants undergoing corrective surgery for congenital heart defects. Resections from corrective heart surgery supplied the thymus tissue. What appeared biased in thymic and blood repertoires was the usage of V and J genes. Thymic repertoires from unrelated individuals overlapped highly, related research reported.

The rearrangement links TRBV19 to TRBJ2-6; 9 bases align to TRBD1. This TCR derives from a girl less than two years old with a congenital heart defect. Specimen: thymocytes. The CDR3 loop is CASSIDPGQGRVRSGANVLTF. The CDR3, as DNA: TGTGCCAGTAGTATAGATCCAGGACAGGGGAGGGTCAGGTCTGGGGCCAACGTCCTGACTTTC.